The 21 T cell receptor beta chains given below trace back to one sample, sequenced in a study of cytotoxic CD8 clonotypes in ibrutinib-treated CLL. Generated by immunoSEQ multiplex PCR, the TCRdb table keeps only in-frame clones and is missing some. This sample yields 270,000 or so clones, of which approximately 76% are seen a single time; around 6% belongs to the top ten. Sequenced here: PBMCs, sampled at disease progression, from a patient treated with ibrutinib. The receptors derive from a human donor with chronic lymphocytic leukemia.

J is TRBJ1-5 and V is TRBV28; D is undetermined. The CDR3 extends over 14 amino acids. Trimming shortened V by 9 bases and J by 6 bases, and 18 bases separated the two germline ends. Germline V gene lookup returns CDR1 MDHEN and CDR2 SYDVKM. The CDR3 loop reads CASTTRGKLQPQHF. The CDR3 nucleotides read TGTGCCAGTACCACGCGGGGAAAACTTCAGCCCCAGCATTTT.

This clone was seen just once. The rearrangement uses TRBV29-1 and TRBJ1-3; the D gene is possibly TRBD1 (5 bases). CDR1 is SQVTM and CDR2 is ANQGSEA in the germline V gene. This CDR3 has 14 residues. V was trimmed by 2 bases and J by 2 bases, leaving 10 bases between them. CDR3 in DNA: TGCAGCGTTGAATTGCGGGGCCCTGGAAACACCATATATTTT. This sequence encodes CSVELRGPGNTIYF.

The chain couples TRBV13 to TRBJ2-7; perhaps TRBD1 as D (5 bases). Deletions cut 5 bases from V and 2 bases from J, with 16 bases between. The CDR3 covers 15 residues. Per germline, CDR1 PRHDT and CDR2 FYEKMQ (reference sequence). The DNA of the CDR3 is TGTGCCAGCAGCCAAGTGGCAGGGTGGGCCTACGAGCAGTACTTC. Translating it yields CASSQVAGWAYEQYF.

The chain has TRBV9 and TRBJ1-1; TRBD1 matches 11 bases. The trim removed 3 bases at V and 5 bases at J, leaving 9 bases unmatched. This CDR3 region has 16 residues. CDR1 and CDR2 from the germline V gene are SGDLS and YYNGEE. The CDR3 loop reads CASSGGGTGGMTEAFF. CDR3 in DNA: TGTGCCAGCAGCGGCGGGGGGACAGGGGGTATGACTGAAGCTTTCTTT.

The chain employs TRBV2 and TRBJ2-2; no firm D call. Trimming pared 2 bases from V and 4 bases from J, leaving 5 bases between. Germline-derived CDR1 and CDR2 are SNHLY and FYNNEI. The CDR3 length is 13 residues. CDR3 sequence: CASSEFLTGELFF. The DNA for the CDR3 is TGTGCCAGCAGTGAATTCCTCACCGGGGAGCTGTTTTTT.

The rearrangement links TRBV2 to TRBJ2-7, with 7 bases identical to TRBD1. Germline lookup yields CDR1 SNHLY and CDR2 FYNNEI. This CDR3 comprises 13 residues. V lost 7 bases to trimming and J lost 2 bases; unmatched junction nucleotides: 5. CDR3 nucleotide sequence: TGTGCCAGCAATCGGGACAGTACCTACGAGCAGTACTTC. This gives the protein CASNRDSTYEQYF.

Of note for this clone: The sample holds other DNA sequences that translate to the same CDR3. The chain employs TRBV18 and TRBJ2-5; D is unclear. The V gene lost 3 bases and the J gene lost 5 bases, with 10 bases spanning the gap. CDR3 length: 13 residues. The germline gives CDR1 KGHSH, CDR2 LQKENI. As DNA, the CDR3 is TGTGCCAGCTCACCCGGACCTCGGGAGACCCAGTACTTC. Its translation: CASSPGPRETQYF.

Remarks on this clone: The same CDR3 also results from other DNA sequences found in this sample. This rearrangement joins TRBV9 to TRBJ2-2; D possibly corresponds to TRBD2 (5 bases). This CDR3 is built from 15 residues. V shed 1 base and J shed 0 bases, with 7 bases lying between them. CDR1 is SGDLS, CDR2 YYNGEE, per germline. The CDR3 reads CASSVSGANTGELFF. CDR3 DNA sequence: TGTGCCAGCAGCGTATCCGGGGCGAACACCGGGGAGCTGTTTTTT.

The rearrangement links TRBV4-1 to TRBJ2-5, with no clear D. Per the germline V gene, CDR1 is MGHRA and CDR2 is YSYEKL. V dropped 3 bases and J dropped 0 bases, with 8 bases sitting between them. The CDR3 covers 14 residues. The DNA for the CDR3 is TGCGCCAGCAGCCAGGTTATGTACCAAGAGACCCAGTACTTC. As protein: CASSQVMYQETQYF.

V gene TRBV2 combines with J gene TRBJ1-1, with D maybe TRBD1 (6 bases). Germline V lookup: CDR1 SNHLY, CDR2 FYNNEI. This CDR3 is 15 amino acids long. The V and J ends lost 0 bases and 8 bases respectively, with 16 bases between them. The CDR3 is CASSEAWGARIEAFF. The CDR3 DNA reads as TGTGCCAGCAGTGAAGCGTGGGGGGCTCGCATAGAAGCTTTCTTT.

The rearrangement uses TRBV19 and TRBJ1-4; D possibly corresponds to TRBD1 (6 bases). In germline, CDR1 is LNHDA, CDR2 SQIVND (reference sequence). The CDR3 consists of 15 residues. Trimming left V 9 bases short and J 3 bases short, with 17 bases between. The CDR3 spells CASRDKIRANEKLFF. The CDR3 nucleotides are TGTGCCAGCCGGGACAAAATAAGGGCTAATGAAAAACTGTTTTTT.

Only a few counts were recorded for this clone. The V and J genes are TRBV9 and TRBJ2-5; tentative D call: TRBD2 (6 bases). Trimming pared 1 base from V and 5 bases from J, leaving 12 bases between. CDR3 length equals 14 residues. Germline CDR1 SGDLS, CDR2 YYNGEE. CDR3 sequence (DNA): TGTGCCAGCAGCGTATCAGGTGGAGGGGAGACCCAGTACTTC. Protein sequence: CASSVSGGGETQYF.

DNA for the CDR3: TGTGCCAGCAGCTTGGCCGGTCACCTTAACACTGAAGCTTTCTTT. It codes for CASSLAGHLNTEAFF. The chain employs TRBV5-4 and TRBJ1-1; the D is unclear. Germline V gene sequence: CDR1 SGHNT, CDR2 YYREEE (reference sequence). The CDR3 extends over 15 amino acids. Trimming took off 0 bases at V and 2 bases at J, with 11 bases between the two ends. The whole variable domain, filled in from reference TRBV5-4 and TRBJ1-1, reads ETGVTQSPTHLIKTRGQQVTLRCSSQSGHNTVSWYQQALGQGPQFIFQYYREEENGRGNFPPRFSGLQFPNYSSELNVNALELDDSALYLCASSLAGHLNTEAFFGQGTRLTVV.

DNA of the CDR3: TGTGCCAGCAGTCCGATTTCGGGGGGCGGCACTGAAGCTTTCTTT. It specifies CASSPISGGGTEAFF. V and J are TRBV6-6 and TRBJ1-1; D possibly corresponds to TRBD1 (6 bases). CDR1 is MNHNY, CDR2 SVGAGI, per germline (reference sequence). This CDR3 spans 15 amino acids. Trimming removed 5 bases from V and 4 bases from J, with 17 bases in between.

This clone was detected only a few times. The genes are TRBV6-5 and TRBJ2-1, with a tentative D call TRBD1 (6 bases). V was shortened by 6 bases and J by 9 bases, with 12 bases between the two germline ends. Looked up from germline, CDR1 is MNHEY and CDR2 is SVGAGI. This CDR3 contains 12 residues. The CDR3 loop reads CASRDTGFEQFF. CDR3 bases: TGTGCCAGCAGAGATACAGGGTTTGAGCAGTTCTTC.

V and J are TRBV2 and TRBJ2-5, with D possibly being TRBD1 (6 bases). CDR3 length: 14 residues. V lost 4 bases and J 5 bases, leaving 14 bases between the germline ends. Germline CDR1 is SNHLY and CDR2 is FYNNEI. The CDR3 reads CASSGTEDYETQYF. The CDR3 DNA reads as TGTGCCAGCAGTGGGACAGAGGATTATGAGACCCAGTACTTC.

The chain joins TRBV7-9 to TRBJ2-2; D is unclear. Germline assignment: CDR1 SEHNR and CDR2 FQNEAQ (reference sequence). The V and J ends lost 4 bases and 5 bases respectively, with 17 bases between them. The CDR3 is 16 amino acids. CDR3 sequence: CASSSLEWFVTGELFF. The CDR3 DNA follows: TGTGCCAGCAGCTCGTTAGAGTGGTTCGTAACCGGGGAGCTGTTTTTT.

The chain couples TRBV28 to TRBJ2-7, with D possibly being TRBD1 (6 bases). The germline gives CDR1 MDHEN, CDR2 SYDVKM. V was trimmed by 4 bases and J by 2 bases, leaving 9 bases between them. This CDR3 is 13 amino acids long. CDR3 amino acids: CASSSDSPYEQYF. The CDR3 nucleotides read TGTGCCAGCAGTTCGGACAGTCCCTACGAGCAGTACTTC. The full variable domain, with the rest looked up from reference TRBV28 and TRBJ2-7, is DVKVTQSSRYLVKRTGEKVFLECVQDMDHENMFWYRQDPGLGLRLIYFSYDVKMKEKGDIPEGYSVSREKKERFSLILESASTNQTSMYLCASSSDSPYEQYFGPGTRLTVT.

The gene calls are TRBV9 and TRBJ2-2; the match to TRBD2 covers 9 bases. Germline assignment: CDR1 SGDLS and CDR2 YYNGEE. V gave up 0 bases and J gave up 4 bases; unmatched junction bases: 4. This CDR3 region has 16 residues. CDR3 DNA sequence: TGTGCCAGCAGCGTAGGGCGGGAGGGTCGCACCGGGGAGCTGTTTTTT. Translation: CASSVGREGRTGELFF. The full variable domain, in which reference TRBV9 and TRBJ2-2 provide the parts outside the CDR3, is DSGVTQTPKHLITATGQRVTLRCSPRSGDLSVYWYQQSLDQGLQFLIQYYNGEERAKGNILERFSAQQFPDLHSELNLSSLELGDSALYFCASSVGREGRTGELFFGEGSRLTVL.

This chain connects TRBV9 to TRBJ2-1, with D possibly TRBD2 on 7 matching bases. Germline CDR1 SGDLS, CDR2 YYNGEE. Trimming pared 4 bases from V and 9 bases from J, leaving 14 bases between. The CDR3 totals 13 residues. The CDR3 coding sequence is TGTGCCAGCAGCCCGAGGGGGGGTGGTGAGCAGTTCTTC. Its protein product is CASSPRGGGEQFF.

The CDR3 here is CASSLGAGGPYEQYF. Written as DNA, the CDR3 is TGTGCCAGCAGTCTAGGAGCGGGGGGCCCCTACGAGCAGTACTTC. The chain is built from TRBV6-1 and TRBJ2-7, with 9 bases identical to TRBD2. The CDR3 is 15 amino acids. The ends lost 5 bases at V and 2 bases at J; junction bases unmatched: 7. The V gene's germline CDR1 is MNHNS and CDR2 SASEGT.